The next 3 T cell receptor beta chains were all read from a single sample in a study of long-term antiretroviral therapy in people with HIV. At the survey level, the v3.0 immunoSEQ assay was run. Sequencing was performed with immunoSEQ multiplex PCR; in TCRdb, only in-frame clones are kept and a portion is missing. The table has 20,000 to 25,000 clones, approximately 80% seen once. Sequencing used unsorted PBMCs, obtained 1.6 years after starting antiretroviral therapy. Receptors were obtained from a man in his forties or fifties with HIV.

The rearrangement joins TRBV9 to TRBJ1-2; TRBD1 agrees at 9 bases. CDR3 size: 15 residues. Per germline, CDR1 SGDLS and CDR2 YYNGEE. V was clipped by 3 bases and J by 1 base; unmatched bases: 4. The CDR3 loop is CASSARDRDNYGYTF. The CDR3 DNA sequence: TGTGCCAGCAGCGCCCGGGACAGGGATAACTATGGCTACACCTTC.

The V and J genes are TRBV15 and TRBJ2-1, with 10 bases lining up with TRBD2. This CDR3 comprises 16 residues. After removal of 3 bases from V and 7 bases from J, the junction contained 9 bases not matched to a gene. Looked up from germline, CDR1 is LNHNV and CDR2 is YYDKDF (reference sequence). CDR3 residues: CATSRTTSGWRNEQFF. The CDR3 DNA reads as TGTGCCACCAGCAGGACGACTAGCGGGTGGAGAAATGAGCAGTTCTTC.

The V call is TRBV11-1, the J call TRBJ2-5; possibly TRBD2 for D (5 bases). In germline, CDR1 is SGHAT, CDR2 FQDESV (reference sequence). The CDR3 loop spans 13 amino acids. V was clipped by 5 bases and J by 1 base, with 8 bases between them. The CDR3: CASSRGIQETQYF. CDR3 nucleotide sequence: TGTGCCAGCAGCCGGGGTATCCAAGAGACCCAGTACTTC. Looking up the rest from reference TRBV11-1 and TRBJ2-5 gives the full variable domain: EAEVAQSPRYKITEKSQAVAFWCDPISGHATLYWYRQILGQGPELLVQFQDESVVDDSQLPKDRFSAERLKGVDSTLKIQPAELGDSAMYLCASSRGIQETQYFGPGTRLLVL.